The present entry profiles one T cell receptor (beta chain) with its context. The entry originates in a study of cytomegalovirus exposure and HLA in healthy donors. Whole-study context: In a previous analysis, some 120 million unique TCR beta sequences were found from some 180 million T cells. Around 78 million unique TCRs, all from HLA-typed donors, were included in an early release of the data.

PCR employed 60 Vbeta and 13 Jbeta primers. Clones were read by immunoSEQ multiplex PCR, and TCRdb kept only the in-frame ones, dropping some. This sample has about 160,000 clones, with roughly 79% found just once. The sequenced sample was PBMCs. This clonotype was sampled from a man under 40 in good health and CMV-seronegative.

CDR3 amino acids: CASSLAGGYNEQFF. The CDR3 nucleotides read TGTGCCAGCAGTCTAGCGGGGGGGTACAATGAGCAGTTCTTC. The chain has TRBV6-4 and TRBJ2-1; 12 bases fit TRBD2. This CDR3 is built from 14 residues. V was clipped by 5 bases and J by 4 bases; unmatched bases: 0. Per germline, CDR1 MRHNA and CDR2 SNTAGT.